The subject of this entry is one T cell receptor (beta chain). Its antigen remains unidentified. This specimen comes from a study of cytomegalovirus exposure and HLA in healthy donors. Findings of the study overall: Sequencing had likely introduced a cluster of highly shared sequence variants as an artifact. A few CMV-associated chains proved CMV antigen-specific in vitro.

The length of the CDR3 is 13 residues. Germline values: CDR1 GTSNPN, CDR2 SVGIG (reference sequence). Between the trimmed V and J ends, which lost 4 bases and 2 bases, there was a span of 11 bases. The PCR made use of 60 Vbeta and 13 Jbeta primers. Libraries were prepared by immunoSEQ multiplex PCR; TCRdb keeps only in-frame clonotypes and omits some of them. The sample shows over 150,000 clones, around three quarters of them seen only once. V and J are TRBV30 and TRBJ1-2; possible D gene TRBD1, 6 bases. This sequence originates from a man aged 45-65 years in good health and CMV-seropositive. Input material: PBMCs. CDR3 protein: CAWNSGENYGYTF. CDR3 DNA sequence: TGTGCCTGGAATTCAGGGGAGAACTATGGCTACACCTTC.